One sample yielded the 30 T cell receptor beta chains listed below, sequenced in a study of graft-versus-host responses after intestinal transplantation. Sequencing was performed with immunoSEQ multiplex PCR; in TCRdb, only in-frame clones are kept and a portion is missing. The sample lists 7,600 or so clones; about 82% were seen once. Graft material was processed, releasing intraepithelial and lamina propria lymphocytes. Sequenced material: ileum tissue, taken about 130 days after transplant. These receptors were obtained from a human patient who received an intestinal transplant, so some T cells may come from the graft donor.

The rearrangement joins TRBV28 to TRBJ1-2; D gene unclear. CDR1 is MDHEN, CDR2 SYDVKM, per germline. The length of the CDR3 is 18 residues. Deletions cut 4 bases from V and 2 bases from J, with 23 bases between. In nucleotides, the CDR3 is TGTGCCAGCAGTTCAACATCCCGCCCGGCCAGCAGGAACTATGGCTACACCTTC. Translating gives CASSSTSRPASRNYGYTF.

The V and J genes are TRBV5-1 and TRBJ1-1; TRBD1 might be the D (6 bases). The CDR3 has 12 amino acids. The V end was cut by 4 bases, the J end by 10 bases, with 14 bases between. CDR1 is SGHRS, CDR2 YFSETQ, per germline. The CDR3 spells CASSPGEIGAFF. DNA of the CDR3: TGCGCCAGCAGCCCAGGGGAGATCGGAGCTTTCTTT.

This clone appeared once. This chain uses TRBV5-1 with TRBJ1-6; tentatively, D is TRBD1 (6 bases). V gave up 0 bases and J gave up 9 bases, with 10 bases separating them. The length of the CDR3 is 14 residues. Germline lookup yields CDR1 SGHRS and CDR2 YFSETQ. CDR3 nucleotide sequence: TGCGCCAGCAGCTTGGACAGGGTTGGTTCACCCCTCCACTTT. Its translation is CASSLDRVGSPLHF. Together with reference TRBV5-1 and TRBJ1-6, the CDR3 gives the full variable domain: KAGVTQTPRYLIKTRGQQVTLSCSPISGHRSVSWYQQTPGQGLQFLFEYFSETQRNKGNFPGRFSGRQFSNSRSEMNVSTLELGDSALYLCASSLDRVGSPLHFGNGTRLTVT.

This rearrangement joins TRBV5-5 to TRBJ2-2, with TRBD1 matching over 7 bases. CDR1 is SGHKS, CDR2 YYEKEE, per germline (reference sequence). The CDR3 contains 16 residues. Trimming took 4 bases from V and 3 from J; bases not matched to a gene: 9. This CDR3 reads CASSPIKGQYTGELFF. CDR3 in DNA: TGTGCCAGCAGCCCAATAAAGGGACAGTACACCGGGGAGCTGTTTTTT.

The V gene is TRBV6-1, the J gene TRBJ2-1; D is perhaps TRBD2 (6 bases). This CDR3 has 15 amino acids. CDR1 is MNHNS, CDR2 SASEGT, per germline. Between the trimmed V and J ends, which lost 4 bases and 0 bases, there was a span of 10 bases. The CDR3 DNA sequence: TGTGCCAGCAGTGTTGGGGGGAGCTCCTACAATGAGCAGTTCTTC. This codes for CASSVGGSSYNEQFF.

The chain links TRBV6-5 to TRBJ1-2, with 7 bases lining up with TRBD1. CDR3 length: 15 amino acids. The V gene's germline CDR1 is MNHEY and CDR2 SVGAGI. V was clipped by 2 bases and J by 4 bases; unmatched bases: 7. The CDR3 nucleotides are TGTGCCAGCAGTTACGCAAACAGGGGAAGCTATGGCTACACCTTC. Amino acids: CASSYANRGSYGYTF.

This clone was picked up one time. The chain combines TRBV27 with TRBJ1-1, with TRBD1 as a possible D gene (5 bases). Germline-derived CDR1 and CDR2 are MNHEY and SMNVEV (reference sequence). The CDR3 runs to 13 residues. Trimming shortened V by 6 bases and J by 5 bases, and 13 bases separated the two germline ends. The CDR3 nucleotides are TGTGCCAGCAGAACGCGAGGGGATACTGAAGCTTTCTTT. This gives the protein CASRTRGDTEAFF.

The gene calls are TRBV4-1 and TRBJ2-7; 7 bases are shared with TRBD2. The J segment lost 0 bases and the V segment lost 1 base, leaving 3 bases of the junction unmatched. CDR3 size: 15 residues. Germline V gene lookup returns CDR1 MGHRA and CDR2 YSYEKL. CDR3 bases: TGCGCCAGCAGCCAAGGCGGACTAGGCTCCTACGAGCAGTACTTC. It translates to CASSQGGLGSYEQYF.

The table lists this clone with a few counts. This CDR3 is CASSRLAEETQYF. The CDR3 DNA is TGTGCCAGTAGTAGACTAGCGGAAGAGACCCAGTACTTC. This rearrangement joins TRBV19 to TRBJ2-5; 9 bases fit TRBD2. Germline V gene lookup returns CDR1 LNHDA and CDR2 SQIVND (reference sequence). This CDR3 contains 13 residues. V gave up 4 bases and J gave up 3 bases; unmatched junction bases: 0.

The sample holds one count of this clone. The chain has TRBV9 and TRBJ1-2; a weak D match, TRBD1 (6 bases). V was trimmed by 3 bases and J by 4 bases, leaving 16 bases between them. CDR3 length: 15 residues. Germline V lookup: CDR1 SGDLS, CDR2 YYNGEE. The CDR3 spells CASSAGFRGGYGYTF. The DNA for the CDR3 is TGTGCCAGCAGCGCGGGATTCAGGGGCGGCTATGGCTACACCTTC.

The chain links TRBV4-1 to TRBJ2-1; a weak D match, TRBD2 (6 bases). The CDR3 runs 15 residues. V was pared by 2 bases and J by 6 bases, with 14 bases between. CDR1 and CDR2 (germline): MGHRA, YSYEKL. The CDR3 DNA follows: TGCGCCAGCAGCCAACCCGGGAGAGGGGCCAATGAGCAGTTCTTC. It specifies CASSQPGRGANEQFF.

This clone was detected only a few times. For the CDR3, the DNA is TGTGCCAGTAGTAGCCACCGGGCAGAAAATAGCAATCAGCCCCAGCATTTT. Translated: CASSSHRAENSNQPQHF. This rearrangement joins TRBV19 to TRBJ1-5; D call uncertain. Germline V CDR1 and CDR2: LNHDA, SQIVND (reference sequence). Trimming stripped 4 bases from V and 0 bases from J, with 16 bases between. The CDR3 is made up of 17 amino acids.

This chain uses TRBV11-2 with TRBJ1-1; the match to TRBD1 covers 8 bases. This CDR3 has 17 amino acids. The ends lost 5 bases at V and 4 bases at J; junction bases unmatched: 15. From germline, CDR1 is SGHAT and CDR2 FQNNGV. The CDR3 DNA is TGTGCCAGCAGCCTACGGACAGGGTTTCGTCTCGGCACTGAAGCTTTCTTT. Translating it yields CASSLRTGFRLGTEAFF. Together with reference TRBV11-2 and TRBJ1-1, the CDR3 gives the full variable domain: EAGVAQSPRYKIIEKRQSVAFWCNPISGHATLYWYQQILGQGPKLLIQFQNNGVVDDSQLPKDRFSAERLKGVDSTLKIQPAKLEDSAVYLCASSLRTGFRLGTEAFFGQGTRLTVV.

The J gene is TRBJ2-3, the V gene TRBV6-1, with unresolved D. Per the germline V gene, CDR1 is MNHNS and CDR2 is SASEGT. This CDR3 has 18 residues. V was cut by 0 bases and J by 4 bases, with 20 bases left in between. As DNA, the CDR3 is TGTGCCAGCAGTGAAGCGTGGCGATCCATAATCAATCCAGATACGCAGTATTTT. Protein sequence: CASSEAWRSIINPDTQYF.

CDR3 nucleotide sequence: TGTGCCAGCAACTCCGACCCTGGAAACACCATATATTTT. Protein: CASNSDPGNTIYF. V is TRBV6-1 and J is TRBJ1-3; D not resolved. Trimming pared 7 bases from V and 2 bases from J, leaving 9 bases between. CDR1 is MNHNS, CDR2 SASEGT, per germline. This CDR3 comprises 13 residues.

V gene TRBV19 combines with J gene TRBJ2-3, with 9 bases identical to TRBD1. V shed 3 bases, J shed 3 bases, and the junction held 10 bases outside the gene matches. Germline lookup yields CDR1 LNHDA and CDR2 SQIVND (reference sequence). The CDR3 totals 17 residues. CDR3 region: CASSIGAGTGKTDTQYF. CDR3 bases: TGTGCCAGTAGTATCGGGGCCGGGACAGGGAAGACAGATACGCAGTATTTT. Full variable domain (missing parts from reference TRBV19 and TRBJ2-3): DGGITQSPKYLFRKEGQNVTLSCEQNLNHDAMYWYRQDPGQGLRLIYYSQIVNDFQKGDIAEGYSVSREKKESFPLTVTSAQKNPTAFYLCASSIGAGTGKTDTQYFGPGTRLTVL.

The chain couples TRBV6-5 to TRBJ2-7; D unresolved. CDR1 MNHEY and CDR2 SVGAGI come from the germline V gene. The V end lost 6 bases, the J end lost 4 bases, and 13 bases lay between the germline ends. The CDR3 has 13 amino acids. The CDR3 DNA sequence: TGTGCCAGCAGCCACTCGAACTATTACGAGCAGTACTTC. Translating gives CASSHSNYYEQYF.

The chain recombines TRBV9 with TRBJ1-1; the match to TRBD1 covers 8 bases. Germline V lookup: CDR1 SGDLS, CDR2 YYNGEE. Trimming removed 4 bases from V and 6 bases from J; junction bases left unmatched: 2. The CDR3 runs 12 residues. Written as DNA, the CDR3 is TGTGCCAGCAGCAAGACAGGGGCTGAAGCTTTCTTT. Translation gives CASSKTGAEAFF.

The chain has TRBV6-4 and TRBJ2-1, with TRBD2 identical over 12 bases. V lost 2 bases to trimming and J lost 7 bases; unmatched junction nucleotides: 0. CDR1 is MRHNA, CDR2 SNTAGT, per germline. The length of the CDR3 is 14 residues. The CDR3 sequence is CASSDGTSGNEQFF. DNA for the CDR3: TGTGCCAGCAGTGACGGGACTAGCGGGAATGAGCAGTTCTTC.

This rearrangement joins TRBV16 to TRBJ1-2; no clear D. Germline assignment: CDR1 KGHSY and CDR2 FQNENV. The CDR3 covers 17 residues. V was trimmed by 5 bases and J by 4 bases, leaving 23 bases between them. CDR3 in amino acids: CASSGNRIVRKTYGYTF. CDR3 in DNA: TGTGCCAGCAGCGGAAATAGGATCGTTAGAAAGACCTATGGCTACACCTTC.

The chain employs TRBV5-1 and TRBJ2-5, with 16 positions matching TRBD2. The CDR3 sequence is 18 residues long. Germline trimming cut 3 bases from V and 5 bases from J; bases unmatched to any gene: 10. Germline-derived CDR1 and CDR2 are SGHRS and YFSETQ. CDR3 in DNA: TGCGCCAGCAGCTACTCCGGGACTAGCGGGGGGGCCCCTGAGACCCAGTACTTC. It is translated as CASSYSGTSGGAPETQYF.

The chain recombines TRBV18 with TRBJ2-1; 15 nucleotides match TRBD2. Germline values: CDR1 KGHSH, CDR2 LQKENI. This CDR3 is built from 23 residues. Trimming removed 5 bases from V and 5 bases from J; junction bases left unmatched: 25. The CDR3 region has the DNA TGTGCCAGCTCATCTCGTGGACTAGCGGGAGGGTCGGGTTTATGGAGGCTCGACAATGAGCAGTTCTTC. Protein: CASSSRGLAGGSGLWRLDNEQFF.

With respect to this clone: The sample contains more than one DNA sequence encoding this CDR3. The chain employs TRBV20-1 and TRBJ2-5; D is ambiguous. The CDR3 is 11 residues long. Germline V CDR1 and CDR2: DFQATT, SNEGSKA (reference sequence). V was cut by 3 bases and J by 2 bases, with 4 bases left in between. The CDR3 loop is CSASGQETQYF. CDR3 nucleotide sequence: TGCAGTGCTAGCGGGCAAGAGACCCAGTACTTC.

CDR3 region: CASSQVDEQYF. Written as DNA, the CDR3 is TGCGCCAGCAGCCAGGTGGACGAGCAGTACTTC. V is TRBV4-1 and J is TRBJ2-7; D ambiguous. There are 11 residues in the CDR3. Germline values: CDR1 MGHRA, CDR2 YSYEKL. Between the trimmed V and J ends, which lost 3 bases and 5 bases, there was a span of 5 bases.

The chain has TRBV5-1 and TRBJ1-5; TRBD1 aligns across 7 bases. Germline V lookup: CDR1 SGHRS, CDR2 YFSETQ. Unmatched junction bases numbered 7, after V lost 4 bases and J lost 6 bases. The CDR3 extends over 14 amino acids. The DNA of the CDR3 is TGCGCCAGCAGCCCCGGGACAGCTAGTCAGCCCCAGCATTTT. Protein product: CASSPGTASQPQHF.

The chain employs TRBV7-2 and TRBJ1-2; 7 positions agree with TRBD1. Germline CDR1 reads SGHTA; CDR2 reads FQGNSA. The CDR3 contains 14 residues. Trimming took 7 bases from V and 2 from J; bases not matched to a gene: 7. The CDR3 DNA is TGTGCCAGCATCATGGAGGGGGCGAACTATGGCTACACCTTC. Translating gives CASIMEGANYGYTF.

The chain carries TRBV7-3 and TRBJ2-1; either TRBD1 or TRBD2 may fit D (6 bases each). The CDR3 is 13 residues long. Germline lookup yields CDR1 SGHTA and CDR2 FQGTGA. Between the trimmed V and J ends, which lost 5 bases and 5 bases, there was a span of 10 bases. DNA of the CDR3: TGTGCCAGCAGCGGGGGGCTCAACAATGAGCAGTTCTTC. Protein: CASSGGLNNEQFF.

V gene TRBV21-1 combines with J gene TRBJ2-7; TRBD1 is taken as the D call from the table, unchecked against the DNA. TRBV21-1 is classified as a pseudogene. CDR3 size: 17 residues. The chain's CDR3 is CASSKDQRDRGLCEQYF. DNA for the CDR3: TGTGCCAGCAGCAAAGATCAACGGGACAGGGGGTTGTGCGAGCAGTACTTC.

Comments on this clone: One end of the junction fails to match germline, which may point to a read error. Within the sample, other DNA sequences also encode this same CDR3. The chain carries TRBV27 and TRBJ2-3, with D maybe TRBD1 (5 bases). In germline, CDR1 is MNHEY, CDR2 SMNVEV (reference sequence). The CDR3 covers 15 residues. CDR3 DNA: TGCGCCAGCAGTGGGTTTGACAGTTCCACAGATACGCAGTATTTT. This translates into CASSGFDSSTDTQYF.

The chain links TRBV4-1 to TRBJ1-6, with D possibly being TRBD1 (6 bases). Germline-derived CDR1 and CDR2 are MGHRA and YSYEKL. V was pared by 1 base and J by 7 bases, with 17 bases between. The CDR3 runs 17 residues. CDR3 loop: CASSQVASGTSNSPLHF. Here the CDR3 DNA reads TGCGCCAGCAGCCAAGTTGCGTCCGGGACATCAAATTCACCCCTCCACTTT.